One and the same sample provided the 16 T cell receptor beta chains below, sequenced in a study of OX40 agonist ivuxolimab in advanced cancers. Clones were read by immunoSEQ multiplex PCR, and TCRdb kept only the in-frame ones, dropping some. The sample lists around 15,000 clones, roughly 92% occurring once. The sequenced sample was CD4+ or CD8+ T cells sorted from blood, obtained in a trial of the OX40 agonist ivuxolimab. The receptor set was obtained from an adult with an advanced solid tumor such as melanoma, head and neck, liver or kidney cancer.

The chain combines TRBV28 with TRBJ2-5, with D perhaps matching TRBD1 (6 bases). Germline lookup yields CDR1 MDHEN and CDR2 SYDVKM. Trimming left V 6 bases short and J 4 bases short, with 15 bases between. The CDR3 has 14 residues. The CDR3 spells CASRLTGRPETQYF. The DNA for the CDR3 is TGTGCCAGCAGGCTCACAGGGAGACCAGAGACCCAGTACTTC.

The sample holds one count of this clone. V and J are TRBV6-6 and TRBJ1-2; unclear D gene. Germline-derived CDR1 and CDR2 are MNHNY and SVGAGI (reference sequence). CDR3 length: 13 residues. V shed 10 bases and J shed 8 bases, with 20 bases lying between them. This CDR3 is CANPIWVWGGYTF. The CDR3 DNA reads as TGTGCCAACCCTATATGGGTTTGGGGAGGCTACACCTTC.

This sequence joins TRBV5-6 and TRBJ2-7; 7 bases line up with TRBD1. Germline-derived CDR1 and CDR2 are SGHDT and YYEEEE. Trimming cost V 4 bases and J 2 bases; bases outside gene matches: 21. The CDR3 length is 19 residues. The CDR3 DNA reads TGTGCCAGCAGCCCCATAGACCTGAGACCGGGACAGCCCCCCTACGAGCAGTACTTC. It codes for CASSPIDLRPGQPPYEQYF. Supplemented by reference TRBV5-6 and TRBJ2-7, the full variable domain reads DAGVTQSPTHLIKTRGQQVTLRCSPKSGHDTVSWYQQALGQGPQFIFQYYEEEERQRGNFPDRFSGHQFPNYSSELNVNALLLGDSALYLCASSPIDLRPGQPPYEQYFGPGTRLTVT.

Comment on this clone: Germline and junction disagree at one end, which may indicate a read error. V is TRBV29-1 and J is TRBJ2-2; 7 positions agree with TRBD1. CDR1 and CDR2 from the germline V gene are SQVTM and ANQGSEA. This CDR3 is 16 amino acids long. In DNA form, the CDR3 reads TGCAGCGTGGAAGACAGGACAGGTTTGAACACCGGGGAGCTGTTTTTT. Protein product: CSVEDRTGLNTGELFF.

This sequence joins TRBV10-1 and TRBJ2-1; 10 nucleotides line up with TRBD2. The trim removed 3 bases at V and 7 bases at J, leaving 9 bases unmatched. The CDR3 extends over 16 amino acids. In germline, CDR1 is WNHNN, CDR2 SYGVQD (reference sequence). The CDR3 loop is CASSESSGSPGNEQFF. DNA for the CDR3: TGCGCCAGCAGTGAATCTAGCGGGAGCCCTGGGAATGAGCAGTTCTTC.

The chain recombines TRBV13 with TRBJ2-1; a possible D gene is TRBD2 (7 bases). The CDR3 runs 16 residues. Germline V gives CDR1 PRHDT, CDR2 FYEKMQ (reference sequence). The V end lost 5 bases, the J end lost 1 base, and 15 bases lay between the germline ends. CDR3 in amino acids: CASSPRGGLSYNEQFF. CDR3 coding DNA: TGTGCCAGCAGCCCGAGGGGGGGACTGTCCTACAATGAGCAGTTCTTC.

In its sample, this clone was seen once. This chain joins TRBV5-4 and TRBJ1-3; tentative D call: TRBD1 (6 bases). This CDR3 comprises 13 residues. V was trimmed by 2 bases and J by 4 bases, leaving 7 bases between them. Germline V gene lookup returns CDR1 SGHNT and CDR2 YYREEE (reference sequence). The CDR3 nucleotides are TGTGCCAGCAGCTTCCAGGGGGGAAACACCATATATTTT. It is translated as CASSFQGGNTIYF.

The V call is TRBV11-3, the J call TRBJ1-1; TRBD1 agrees at 11 bases. Germline assignment: CDR1 SGHNT and CDR2 YENEEA. This CDR3 region has 14 residues. V trimming: 7 bases; J trimming: 4 bases; junction bases outside the gene matches: 5. DNA of the CDR3: TGTGCCAGCACCGGACAGGGGGCTGTCACTGAAGCTTTCTTT. Protein: CASTGQGAVTEAFF.

V and J are TRBV7-9 and TRBJ2-3; D is uncertain. V gave up 7 bases and J gave up 6 bases, with 11 bases separating them. The CDR3 contains 12 residues. Germline V gene sequence: CDR1 SEHNR, CDR2 FQNEAQ (reference sequence). The CDR3 DNA reads as TGTGCCAGCACCGACATAGTGGATACGCAGTATTTT. Amino acid sequence: CASTDIVDTQYF. The whole variable domain, filled in from reference TRBV7-9 and TRBJ2-3, reads DTGVSQNPRHKITKRGQNVTFRCDPISEHNRLYWYRQTLGQGPEFLTYFQNEAQLEKSRLLSDRFSAERPKGSFSTLEIQRTEQGDSAMYLCASTDIVDTQYFGPGTRLTVL.

The J gene is TRBJ2-7, the V gene TRBV27, with TRBD2 as a possible D gene (6 bases). Germline CDR1 reads MNHEY; CDR2 reads SMNVEV (reference sequence). Trimming shortened V by 2 bases and J by 4 bases, and 9 bases separated the two germline ends. CDR3 size: 13 residues. Here the CDR3 DNA reads TGTGCCAGCAGTTTAGGAGGGCCGTACGAGCAGTACTTC. As protein: CASSLGGPYEQYF.

The chain uses TRBV7-6 and TRBJ1-1, with D perhaps TRBD1 (5 bases). CDR1 is SGHVS and CDR2 is FNYEAQ in the germline V gene. The CDR3 runs to 16 residues. V gave up 1 base and J gave up 1 base, with 13 bases separating them. This CDR3 is CASSLVAAGRNTEAFF. The CDR3 DNA reads as TGTGCCAGCAGCTTAGTCGCGGCAGGGCGGAACACTGAAGCTTTCTTT.

This clone showed up just once. CDR3 in amino acids: CASSPFLHTQYF. CDR3 nucleotide sequence: TGTGCCAGCAGCCCTTTCCTCCATACGCAGTATTTT. The gene calls are TRBV25-1 and TRBJ2-3, with D unresolved. Germline values: CDR1 MGHDK, CDR2 SYGVNS. The CDR3 consists of 12 residues. V lost 6 bases and J 7 bases, leaving 11 bases between the germline ends.

This clone was recorded once. This chain uses TRBV5-8 with TRBJ1-1; D might be TRBD1 (5 bases). The CDR3 sequence is 14 residues long. CDR1 SGHTS and CDR2 YDEGEE come from the germline V gene. V lost 2 bases and J 6 bases, leaving 14 bases between the germline ends. The DNA for the CDR3 is TGTGCCAGCAGCTTTTCCGGGGGAAACTCTGAAGCTTTCTTT. Translated: CASSFSGGNSEAFF.

The genes are TRBV29-1 and TRBJ2-7, with a possible D match to TRBD1 (6 bases). The germline V and J ends were trimmed by 7 bases and 0 bases, with 13 bases remaining between them. Germline CDR1 and CDR2: SQVTM and ANQGSEA. The CDR3 is 13 residues long. CDR3 protein: CSAAQGRSYEQYF. CDR3 coding DNA: TGCAGCGCCGCACAGGGACGCTCCTACGAGCAGTACTTC.

The gene calls are TRBV13 and TRBJ2-7; perhaps TRBD2 as D (5 bases). CDR3 size: 14 residues. The V end was cut by 5 bases, the J end by 3 bases, with 14 bases between. Per germline, CDR1 PRHDT and CDR2 FYEKMQ (reference sequence). The CDR3, as DNA: TGTGCCAGCAGCCCCCGGCGGGCTGACTACGAGCAGTACTTC. Its translation is CASSPRRADYEQYF.

The V and J genes are TRBV28 and TRBJ1-1; 9 bases match TRBD1. Germline CDR1 and CDR2: MDHEN and SYDVKM. Unmatched junction bases numbered 2, after V lost 3 bases and J lost 3 bases. The CDR3 contains 14 residues. The chain's CDR3 is CASSLTGGDTEAFF. The CDR3 DNA sequence: TGTGCCAGCAGTTTGACAGGGGGTGACACTGAAGCTTTCTTT.